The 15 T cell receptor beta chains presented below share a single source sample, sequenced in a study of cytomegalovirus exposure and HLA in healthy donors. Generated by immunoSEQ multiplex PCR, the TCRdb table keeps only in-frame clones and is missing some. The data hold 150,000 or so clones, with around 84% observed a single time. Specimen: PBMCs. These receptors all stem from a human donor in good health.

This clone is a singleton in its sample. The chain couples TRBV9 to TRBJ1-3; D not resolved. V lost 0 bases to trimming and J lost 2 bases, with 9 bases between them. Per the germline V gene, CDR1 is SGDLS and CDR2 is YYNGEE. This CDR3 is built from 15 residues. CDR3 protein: CASSVAPGTGNTIYF. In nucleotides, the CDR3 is TGTGCCAGCAGCGTAGCTCCGGGTACTGGAAACACCATATATTTT.

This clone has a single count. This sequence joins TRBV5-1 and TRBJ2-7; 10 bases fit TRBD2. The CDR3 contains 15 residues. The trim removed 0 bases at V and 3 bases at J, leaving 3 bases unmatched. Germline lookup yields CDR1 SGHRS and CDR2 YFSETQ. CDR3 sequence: CASSLDGTSVYEQYF. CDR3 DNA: TGCGCCAGCAGCTTGGACGGGACTAGCGTCTACGAGCAGTACTTC.

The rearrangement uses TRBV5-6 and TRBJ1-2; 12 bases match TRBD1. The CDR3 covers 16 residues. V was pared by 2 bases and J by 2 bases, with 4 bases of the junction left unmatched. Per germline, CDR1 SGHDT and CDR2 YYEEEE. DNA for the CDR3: TGTGCCAGCAGCTTAGGGACAGGGGGCCGGAACTATGGCTACACCTTC. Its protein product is CASSLGTGGRNYGYTF.

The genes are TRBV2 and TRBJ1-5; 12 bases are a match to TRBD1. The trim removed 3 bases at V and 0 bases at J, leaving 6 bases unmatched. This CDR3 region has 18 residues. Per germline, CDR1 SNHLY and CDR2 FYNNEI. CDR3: CASSDWDRGLSSNQPQHF. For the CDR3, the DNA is TGTGCCAGCAGTGATTGGGACAGGGGGCTTAGTAGCAATCAGCCCCAGCATTTT.

The CDR3 DNA sequence: TGTGCCAGCAGCGCAGGGGGCTCTTACAATGAGCAGTTCTTC. Encoded protein: CASSAGGSYNEQFF. The chain employs TRBV2 and TRBJ2-1; 8 bases map to TRBD1. V lost 6 bases and J lost 4; bases outside the gene matches: 5. This CDR3 is built from 14 residues. The germline V gene has CDR1 SNHLY and CDR2 FYNNEI. Variable domain in full (rest from reference TRBV2 and TRBJ2-1): EPEVTQTPSHQVTQMGQEVILRCVPISNHLYFYWYRQILGQKVEFLVSFYNNEISEKSEIFDDQFSVERPDGSNFTLKIRSTKLEDSAMYFCASSAGGSYNEQFFGPGTRLTVL.

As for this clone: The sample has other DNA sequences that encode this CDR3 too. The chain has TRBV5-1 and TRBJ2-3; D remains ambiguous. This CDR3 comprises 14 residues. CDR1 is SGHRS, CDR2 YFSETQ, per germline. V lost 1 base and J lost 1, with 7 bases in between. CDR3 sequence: CASSLTTRTDTQYF. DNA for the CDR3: TGCGCCAGCAGCTTGACTACCCGCACAGATACGCAGTATTTT.

The CDR3 here is CASSSRNLRGEQYF. CDR3 DNA sequence: TGTGCCAGCAGCTCCCGGAACCTCAGGGGCGAGCAGTACTTC. The rearrangement links TRBV11-2 to TRBJ2-7, with D tentatively TRBD1 (6 bases). The CDR3 spans 14 residues. Per the germline V gene, CDR1 is SGHAT and CDR2 is FQNNGV. V was clipped by 4 bases and J by 6 bases, with 16 bases between them.

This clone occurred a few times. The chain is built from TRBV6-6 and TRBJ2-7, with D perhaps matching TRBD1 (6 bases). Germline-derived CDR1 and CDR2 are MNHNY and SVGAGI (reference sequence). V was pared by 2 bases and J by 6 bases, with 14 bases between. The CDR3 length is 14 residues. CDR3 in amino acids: CASSYHDRTGEQYF. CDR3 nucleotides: TGTGCCAGCAGTTACCACGACAGGACTGGCGAGCAGTACTTC.

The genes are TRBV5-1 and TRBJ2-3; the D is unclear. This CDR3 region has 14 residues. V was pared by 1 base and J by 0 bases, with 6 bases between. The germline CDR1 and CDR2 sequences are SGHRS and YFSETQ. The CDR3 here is CASSLQVSTDTQYF. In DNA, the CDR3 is TGCGCCAGCAGCTTGCAGGTCAGCACAGATACGCAGTATTTT.

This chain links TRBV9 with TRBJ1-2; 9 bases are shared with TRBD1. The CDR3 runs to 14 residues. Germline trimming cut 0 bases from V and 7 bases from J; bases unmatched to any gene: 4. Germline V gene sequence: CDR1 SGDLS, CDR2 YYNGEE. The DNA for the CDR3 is TGTGCCAGCAGCGTAGACACAGGGGGCGTTGGCTACACCTTC. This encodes CASSVDTGGVGYTF.

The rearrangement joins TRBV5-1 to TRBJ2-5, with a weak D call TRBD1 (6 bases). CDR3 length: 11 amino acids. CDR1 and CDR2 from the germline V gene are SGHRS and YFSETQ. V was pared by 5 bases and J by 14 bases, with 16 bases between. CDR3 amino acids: CASSYSDSHYF. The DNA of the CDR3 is TGCGCCAGCAGTTATTCGGACAGCCATTACTTC.

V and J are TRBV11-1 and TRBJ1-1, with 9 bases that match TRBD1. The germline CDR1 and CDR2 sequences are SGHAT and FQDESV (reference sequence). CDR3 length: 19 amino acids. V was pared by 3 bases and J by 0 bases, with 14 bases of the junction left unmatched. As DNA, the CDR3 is TGTGCCAGCAGCTTTTGGAGGGGACAGGGAATTTCCATGAACACTGAAGCTTTCTTT. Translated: CASSFWRGQGISMNTEAFF.

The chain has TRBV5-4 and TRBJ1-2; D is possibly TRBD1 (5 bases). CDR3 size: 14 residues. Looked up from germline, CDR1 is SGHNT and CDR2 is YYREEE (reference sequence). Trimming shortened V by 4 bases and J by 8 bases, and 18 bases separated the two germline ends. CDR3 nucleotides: TGTGCCAGCAGCCCCCGGGGGGGGATTCGAGGCTACACCTTC. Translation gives CASSPRGGIRGYTF. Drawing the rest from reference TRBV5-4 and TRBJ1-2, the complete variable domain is ETGVTQSPTHLIKTRGQQVTLRCSSQSGHNTVSWYQQALGQGPQFIFQYYREEENGRGNFPPRFSGLQFPNYSSELNVNALELDDSALYLCASSPRGGIRGYTFGSGTRLTVV.

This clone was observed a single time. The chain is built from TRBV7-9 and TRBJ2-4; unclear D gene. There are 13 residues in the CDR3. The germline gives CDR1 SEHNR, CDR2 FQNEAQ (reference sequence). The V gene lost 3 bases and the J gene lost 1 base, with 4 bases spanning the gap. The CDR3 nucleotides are TGTGCCAGCAGCTTCTTGGCCAAAAACATTCAGTACTTC. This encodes CASSFLAKNIQYF.

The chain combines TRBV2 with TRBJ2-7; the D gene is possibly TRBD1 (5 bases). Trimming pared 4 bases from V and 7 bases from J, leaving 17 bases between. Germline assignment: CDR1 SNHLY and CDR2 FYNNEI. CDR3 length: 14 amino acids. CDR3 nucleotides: TGTGCCAGCAGTGTCTTCCGAGCGCCAGGGGAGCAGTACTTC. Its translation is CASSVFRAPGEQYF.